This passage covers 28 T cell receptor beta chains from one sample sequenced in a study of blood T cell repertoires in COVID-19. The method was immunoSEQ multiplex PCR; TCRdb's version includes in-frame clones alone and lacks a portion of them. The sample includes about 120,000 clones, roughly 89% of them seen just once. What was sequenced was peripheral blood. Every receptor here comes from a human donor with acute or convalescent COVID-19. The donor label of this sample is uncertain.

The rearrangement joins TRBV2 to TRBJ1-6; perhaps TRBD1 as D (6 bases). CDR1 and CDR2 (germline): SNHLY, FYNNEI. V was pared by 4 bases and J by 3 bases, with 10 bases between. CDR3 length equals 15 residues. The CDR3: CASSGTVLYNSPLHF. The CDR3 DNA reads TGTGCCAGCAGTGGGACAGTTCTCTATAATTCACCCCTCCACTTT. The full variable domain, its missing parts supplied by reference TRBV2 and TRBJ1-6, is EPEVTQTPSHQVTQMGQEVILRCVPISNHLYFYWYRQILGQKVEFLVSFYNNEISEKSEIFDDQFSVERPDGSNFTLKIRSTKLEDSAMYFCASSGTVLYNSPLHFGNGTRLTVT.

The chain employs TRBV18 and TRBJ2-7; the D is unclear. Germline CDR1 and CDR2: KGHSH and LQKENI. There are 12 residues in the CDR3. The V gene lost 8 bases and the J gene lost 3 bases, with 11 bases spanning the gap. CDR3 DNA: TGTGCCAGCAGTAGCCAGCTCTACGAGCAGTACTTC. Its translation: CASSSQLYEQYF.

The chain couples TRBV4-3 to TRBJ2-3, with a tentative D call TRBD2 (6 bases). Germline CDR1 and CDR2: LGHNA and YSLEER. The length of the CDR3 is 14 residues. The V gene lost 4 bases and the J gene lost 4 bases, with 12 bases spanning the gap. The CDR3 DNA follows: TGCGCCAGCAGCCGCTTTGGCGGGGCAGATACGCAGTATTTT. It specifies CASSRFGGADTQYF.

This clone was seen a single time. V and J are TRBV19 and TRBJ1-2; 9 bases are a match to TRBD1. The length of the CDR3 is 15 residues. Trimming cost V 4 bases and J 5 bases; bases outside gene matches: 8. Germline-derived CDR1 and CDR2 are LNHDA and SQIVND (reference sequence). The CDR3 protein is CASSNKVDRGYGYTF. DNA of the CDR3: TGTGCCAGTAGTAATAAGGTGGACAGGGGTTATGGCTACACCTTC.

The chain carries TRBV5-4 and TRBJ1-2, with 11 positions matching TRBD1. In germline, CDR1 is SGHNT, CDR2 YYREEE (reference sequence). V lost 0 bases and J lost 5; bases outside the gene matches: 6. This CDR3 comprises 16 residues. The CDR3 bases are TGTGCCAGCAGCTTGGCGTTTGGACAGGGGGCTTATGGCTACACCTTC. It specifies CASSLAFGQGAYGYTF. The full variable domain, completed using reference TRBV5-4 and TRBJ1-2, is ETGVTQSPTHLIKTRGQQVTLRCSSQSGHNTVSWYQQALGQGPQFIFQYYREEENGRGNFPPRFSGLQFPNYSSELNVNALELDDSALYLCASSLAFGQGAYGYTFGSGTRLTVV.

CDR3 sequence reads: CASSIGVSRWANVLTF. DNA for the CDR3: TGTGCCAGCAGCATCGGGGTATCCCGCTGGGCCAACGTCCTGACTTTC. This chain joins TRBV21-1 and TRBJ2-6; TRBD2 was called by the table and not checked on the DNA. TRBV21-1 is assigned pseudogene status. CDR3 length: 16 amino acids.

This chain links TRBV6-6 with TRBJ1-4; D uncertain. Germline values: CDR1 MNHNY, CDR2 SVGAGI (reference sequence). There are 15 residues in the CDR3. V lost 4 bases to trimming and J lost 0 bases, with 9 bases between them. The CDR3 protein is CASSLDSATNEKLFF. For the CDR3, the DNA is TGTGCCAGCAGTTTGGACTCAGCAACTAATGAAAAACTGTTTTTT.

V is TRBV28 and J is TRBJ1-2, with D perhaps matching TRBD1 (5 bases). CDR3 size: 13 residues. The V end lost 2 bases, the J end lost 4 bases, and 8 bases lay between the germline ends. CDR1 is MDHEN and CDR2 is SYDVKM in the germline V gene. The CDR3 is CASSLRQSYGYTF. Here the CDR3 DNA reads TGTGCCAGCAGTTTACGACAGTCCTATGGCTACACCTTC.

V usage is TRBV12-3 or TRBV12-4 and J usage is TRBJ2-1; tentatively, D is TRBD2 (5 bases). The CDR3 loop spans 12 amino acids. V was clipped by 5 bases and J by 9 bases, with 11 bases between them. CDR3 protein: CASSTGRGEQFF. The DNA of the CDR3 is TGTGCCAGCAGTACGGGGAGAGGTGAGCAGTTCTTC.

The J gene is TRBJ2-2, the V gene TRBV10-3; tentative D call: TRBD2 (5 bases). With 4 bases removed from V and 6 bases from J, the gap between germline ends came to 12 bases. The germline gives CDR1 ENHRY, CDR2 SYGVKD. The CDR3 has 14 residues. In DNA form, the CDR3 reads TGTGCCATCAGTGGAGGGTACGAGTCCGGGGAGCTGTTTTTT. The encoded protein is CAISGGYESGELFF.

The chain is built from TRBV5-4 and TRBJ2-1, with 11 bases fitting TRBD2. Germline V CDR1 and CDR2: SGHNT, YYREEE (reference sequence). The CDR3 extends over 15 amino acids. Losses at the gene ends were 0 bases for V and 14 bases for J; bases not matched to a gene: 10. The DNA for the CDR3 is TGTGCCAGCAGCTTGGCCGGGACTAGCGGTCCGGACGAGTTCTTC. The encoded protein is CASSLAGTSGPDEFF.

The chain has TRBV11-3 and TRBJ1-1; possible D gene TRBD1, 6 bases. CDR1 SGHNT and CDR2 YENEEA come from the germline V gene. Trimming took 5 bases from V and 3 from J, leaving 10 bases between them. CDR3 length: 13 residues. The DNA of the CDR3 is TGTGCCAGCAGCGATACAGGGCACACTGAAGCTTTCTTT. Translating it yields CASSDTGHTEAFF. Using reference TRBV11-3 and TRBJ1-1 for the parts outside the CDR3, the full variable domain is EAGVVQSPRYKIIEKKQPVAFWCNPISGHNTLYWYLQNLGQGPELLIRYENEEAVDDSQLPKDRFSAERLKGVDSTLKIQPAELGDSAVYLCASSDTGHTEAFFGQGTRLTVV.

The CDR3 coding sequence is TGTGCCAGCAGCCCTATGCCCGCGGGTGGCTACGAGCAGTACTTC. It encodes CASSPMPAGGYEQYF. This chain uses TRBV9 with TRBJ2-7, with D perhaps TRBD2 (5 bases). V was trimmed by 4 bases and J by 3 bases, leaving 17 bases between them. Germline V lookup: CDR1 SGDLS, CDR2 YYNGEE. There are 15 residues in the CDR3.

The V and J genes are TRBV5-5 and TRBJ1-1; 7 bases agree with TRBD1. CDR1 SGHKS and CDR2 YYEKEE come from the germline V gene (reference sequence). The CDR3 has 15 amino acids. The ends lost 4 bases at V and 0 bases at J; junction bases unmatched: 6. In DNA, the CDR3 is TGTGCCAGCAGCCGGGACAGTGGCATGAACACTGAAGCTTTCTTT. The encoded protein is CASSRDSGMNTEAFF.

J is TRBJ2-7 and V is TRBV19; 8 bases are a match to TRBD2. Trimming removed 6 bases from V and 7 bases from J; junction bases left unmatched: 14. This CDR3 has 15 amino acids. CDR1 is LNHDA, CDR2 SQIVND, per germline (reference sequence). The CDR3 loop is CASSLPGTSSHEQYF. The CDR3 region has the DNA TGTGCCAGTAGCCTGCCCGGGACTAGTTCACATGAGCAGTACTTC.

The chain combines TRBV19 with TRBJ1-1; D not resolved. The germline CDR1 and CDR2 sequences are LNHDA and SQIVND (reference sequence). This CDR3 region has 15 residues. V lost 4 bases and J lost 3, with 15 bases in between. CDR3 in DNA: TGTGCCAGTAGTAGACCCGTGGGGAGGCACACTGAAGCTTTCTTT. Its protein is CASSRPVGRHTEAFF.

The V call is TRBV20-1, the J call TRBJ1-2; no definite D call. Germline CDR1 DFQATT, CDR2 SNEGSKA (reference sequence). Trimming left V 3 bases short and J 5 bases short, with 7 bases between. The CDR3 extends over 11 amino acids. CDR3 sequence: CSASRTYGYTF. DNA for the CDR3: TGCAGTGCTAGCCGCACATATGGCTACACCTTC.

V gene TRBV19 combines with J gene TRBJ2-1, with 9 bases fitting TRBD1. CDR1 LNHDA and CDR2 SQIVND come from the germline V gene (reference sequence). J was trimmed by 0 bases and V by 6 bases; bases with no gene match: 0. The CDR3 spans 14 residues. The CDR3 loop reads CASRGQGSYNEQFF. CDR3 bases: TGTGCCAGTAGGGGACAGGGCTCCTACAATGAGCAGTTCTTC.

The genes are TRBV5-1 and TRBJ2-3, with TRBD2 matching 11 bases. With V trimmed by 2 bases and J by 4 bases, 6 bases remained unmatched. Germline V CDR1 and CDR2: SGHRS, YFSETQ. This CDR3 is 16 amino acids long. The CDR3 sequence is CASSLQIAGGPDTQYF. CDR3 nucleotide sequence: TGCGCCAGCAGCTTACAAATAGCGGGGGGGCCAGATACGCAGTATTTT.

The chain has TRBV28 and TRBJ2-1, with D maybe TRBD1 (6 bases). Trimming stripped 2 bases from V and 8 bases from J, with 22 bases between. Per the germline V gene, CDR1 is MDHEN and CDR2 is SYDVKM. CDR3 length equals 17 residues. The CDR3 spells CASSLRPPTGNKDEQFF. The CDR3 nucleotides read TGTGCCAGCAGTTTACGCCCCCCTACAGGGAATAAGGATGAGCAGTTCTTC.

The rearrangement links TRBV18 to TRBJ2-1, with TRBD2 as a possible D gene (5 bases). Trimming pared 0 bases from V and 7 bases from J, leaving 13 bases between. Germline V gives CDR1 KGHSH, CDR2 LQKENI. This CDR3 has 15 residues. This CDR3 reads CASSPPWTSSNEQFF. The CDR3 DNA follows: TGTGCCAGCTCACCACCCTGGACTTCCAGTAATGAGCAGTTCTTC. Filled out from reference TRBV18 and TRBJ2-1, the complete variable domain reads NAGVMQNPRHLVRRRGQEARLRCSPMKGHSHVYWYRQLPEEGLKFMVYLQKENIIDESGMPKERFSAEFPKEGPSILRIQQVVRGDSAAYFCASSPPWTSSNEQFFGPGTRLTVL.

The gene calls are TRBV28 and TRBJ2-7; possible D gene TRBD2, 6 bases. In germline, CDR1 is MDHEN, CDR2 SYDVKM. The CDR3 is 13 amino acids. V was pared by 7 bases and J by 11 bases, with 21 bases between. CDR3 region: CASNLGRGGEEYF. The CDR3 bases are TGTGCCAGCAACCTAGGTCGAGGAGGGGAGGAGTACTTC.

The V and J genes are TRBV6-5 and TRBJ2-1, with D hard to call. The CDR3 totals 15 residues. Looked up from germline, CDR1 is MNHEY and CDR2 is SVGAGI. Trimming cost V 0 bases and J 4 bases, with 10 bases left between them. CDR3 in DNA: TGTGCCAGCAGTTACTCCGTAATCGGTTACAATGAGCAGTTCTTC. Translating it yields CASSYSVIGYNEQFF.

CDR3 loop: CASSPQAGGGGYTF. CDR3 nucleotides: TGTGCCAGCAGTCCCCAGGCAGGGGGCGGCGGCTACACCTTC. The chain links TRBV27 to TRBJ1-2; 8 positions agree with TRBD1. The CDR3 is 14 residues long. Germline CDR1 reads MNHEY; CDR2 reads SMNVEV (reference sequence). Trimming cost V 5 bases and J 8 bases; bases outside gene matches: 10.

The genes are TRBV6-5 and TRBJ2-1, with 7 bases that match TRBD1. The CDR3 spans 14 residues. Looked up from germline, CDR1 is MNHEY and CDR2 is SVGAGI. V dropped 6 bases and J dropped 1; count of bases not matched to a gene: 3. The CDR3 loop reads CASRTGSSYNEQFF. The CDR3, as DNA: TGTGCCAGCAGGACAGGGTCATCCTACAATGAGCAGTTCTTC.

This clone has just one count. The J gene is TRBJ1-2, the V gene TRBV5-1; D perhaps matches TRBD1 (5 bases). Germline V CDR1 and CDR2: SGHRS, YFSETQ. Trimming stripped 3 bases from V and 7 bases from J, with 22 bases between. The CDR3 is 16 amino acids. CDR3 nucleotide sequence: TGCGCCAGCAGCTCACCCTTGGGGGGAAACCCGTCTGGCTACACCTTC. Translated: CASSSPLGGNPSGYTF.

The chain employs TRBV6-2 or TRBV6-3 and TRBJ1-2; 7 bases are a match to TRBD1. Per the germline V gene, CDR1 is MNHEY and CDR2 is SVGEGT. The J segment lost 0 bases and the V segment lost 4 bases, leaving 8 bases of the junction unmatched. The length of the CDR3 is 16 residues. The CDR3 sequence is CASSLTDRATNYGYTF. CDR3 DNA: TGTGCCAGCAGTTTGACCGACAGGGCGACTAACTATGGCTACACCTTC.

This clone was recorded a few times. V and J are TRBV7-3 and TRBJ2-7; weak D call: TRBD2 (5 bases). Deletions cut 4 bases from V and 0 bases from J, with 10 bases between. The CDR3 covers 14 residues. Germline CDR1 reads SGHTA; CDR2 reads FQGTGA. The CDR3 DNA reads TGTGCCAGCAGCTACACCCGGGACTCCTACGAGCAGTACTTC. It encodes CASSYTRDSYEQYF. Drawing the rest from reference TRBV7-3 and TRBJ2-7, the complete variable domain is GAGVSQTPSNKVTEKGKYVELRCDPISGHTALYWYRQSLGQGPEFLIYFQGTGAADDSGLPNDRFFAVRPEGSVSTLKIQRTERGDSAVYLCASSYTRDSYEQYFGPGTRLTVT.